This T cell receptor beta chain was recovered during a study of T cell changes during pregnancy in multiple sclerosis. This CDR3 comprises 16 residues. Germline lookup yields CDR1 SGHKS and CDR2 YYEKEE (reference sequence). Trimming removed 4 bases from V and 1 base from J; junction bases left unmatched: 9. The protocol was immunoSEQ multiplex PCR, while the TCRdb copy is restricted to in-frame clones and leaves out a portion. The sample contains 35,000 or so clones, approximately 90% of which appear only once. This material consisted of CD4+ T cells from peripheral blood mononuclear cells, taken after pregnancy. The genes are TRBV5-5 and TRBJ2-7; the match to TRBD1 covers 9 bases. The receptor comes from a female donor with multiple sclerosis, enrolled in a pregnancy study. In DNA form, the CDR3 reads TGTGCCAGCAGCCGTACCGGGACAGGGAGGTCCTACGAGCAGTACTTC. Its protein is CASSRTGTGRSYEQYF.